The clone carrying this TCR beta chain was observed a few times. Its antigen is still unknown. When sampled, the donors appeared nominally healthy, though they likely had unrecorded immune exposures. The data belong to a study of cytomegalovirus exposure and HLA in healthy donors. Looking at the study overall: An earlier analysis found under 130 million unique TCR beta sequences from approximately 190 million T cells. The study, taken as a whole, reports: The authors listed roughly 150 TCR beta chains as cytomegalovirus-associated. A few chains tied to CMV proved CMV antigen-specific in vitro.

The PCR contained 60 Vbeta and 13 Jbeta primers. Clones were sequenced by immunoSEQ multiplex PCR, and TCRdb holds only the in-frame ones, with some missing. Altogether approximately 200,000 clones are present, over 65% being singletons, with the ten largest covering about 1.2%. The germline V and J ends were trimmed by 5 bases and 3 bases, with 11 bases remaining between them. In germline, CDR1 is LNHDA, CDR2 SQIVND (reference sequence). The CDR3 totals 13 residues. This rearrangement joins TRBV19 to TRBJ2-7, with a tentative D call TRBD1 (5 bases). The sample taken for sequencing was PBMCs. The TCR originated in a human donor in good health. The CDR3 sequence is CASSASRVYEQYF. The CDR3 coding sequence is TGTGCCAGTAGTGCCTCCAGGGTCTACGAGCAGTACTTC.